One sample yielded the 14 T cell receptor beta chains listed below, sequenced in a study of blood T cell repertoires in COVID-19. Here immunoSEQ multiplex PCR was the method, and the copy in TCRdb shows in-frame clones only, minus some. The table lists approximately 80,000 clones, around 87% of them singletons. Sequenced material: peripheral blood. The receptors stem from a man between 35 and 55 years old with acute or convalescent COVID-19.

The rearrangement links TRBV28 to TRBJ1-5, with 8 nucleotides matching TRBD1. The germline CDR1 and CDR2 sequences are MDHEN and SYDVKM. The CDR3 consists of 15 residues. V lost 6 bases and J lost 0; bases outside the gene matches: 4. CDR3 loop: CASSRTGTSNQPQHF. The CDR3 nucleotides read TGTGCCAGCAGCCGGACAGGGACTAGCAATCAGCCCCAGCATTTT.

This sequence joins TRBV5-5 and TRBJ1-6; 7 bases line up with TRBD1. The CDR3 has 16 amino acids. The junction had 9 bases not matched to a gene; V was cut back by 3 bases and J by 6 bases. The germline V gene encodes CDR1 SGHKS and CDR2 YYEKEE (reference sequence). This CDR3 reads CASSSTGATSNSPLHF. CDR3 nucleotides: TGTGCCAGCAGCTCAACAGGGGCAACGTCTAATTCACCCCTCCACTTT.

The rearrangement links TRBV5-1 to TRBJ1-6; maybe TRBD1 (5 bases). Trimming took 0 bases from V and 14 from J, leaving 12 bases between them. Germline V gene lookup returns CDR1 SGHRS and CDR2 YFSETQ. The CDR3 is 13 residues long. For the CDR3, the DNA is TGCGCCAGCAGCTTGGCGGGGGAGCGGACCCTCCACTTT. Translating gives CASSLAGERTLHF.

This chain links TRBV30 with TRBJ1-5; tentative D call: TRBD1 (5 bases). This CDR3 has 17 residues. Germline V lookup: CDR1 GTSNPN, CDR2 SVGIG (reference sequence). The V gene lost 3 bases and the J gene lost 4 bases, with 22 bases spanning the gap. This chain's CDR3 is CAWSRRALDSANQPQHF. As DNA, the CDR3 is TGTGCCTGGAGCCGCCGGGCACTTGACAGCGCGAATCAGCCCCAGCATTTT.

The rearrangement links TRBV7-2 to TRBJ2-7, with 12 bases that match TRBD2. V shed 1 base and J 0 bases; nucleotides not matched to a gene: 7. The CDR3 covers 18 residues. Germline loops: CDR1 SGHTA, CDR2 FQGNSA. The CDR3 reads CASSLVASGGARSYEQYF. CDR3 in DNA: TGTGCCAGCAGCTTAGTTGCTAGCGGGGGGGCACGCTCCTACGAGCAGTACTTC. Based on the CDR3 plus reference TRBV7-2 and TRBJ2-7, the full variable domain is GAGVSQSPSNKVTEKGKDVELRCDPISGHTALYWYRQSLGQGLEFLIYFQGNSAPDKSGLPSDRFSAERTGGSVSTLTIQRTQQEDSAVYLCASSLVASGGARSYEQYFGPGTRLTVT.

The chain employs TRBV6-5 and TRBJ2-1, with 7 bases identical to TRBD2. Germline V CDR1 and CDR2: MNHEY, SVGAGI. With 6 bases clipped from V and 6 bases from J, the junction kept 11 bases outside the gene matches. The CDR3 extends over 15 amino acids. The CDR3, as DNA: TGTGCCAGCAGAAAGGCGGGAGTGGGGGTCAATGAGCAGTTCTTC. Translated, it gives CASRKAGVGVNEQFF.

The chain carries TRBV6-5 and TRBJ1-2, with D uncertain. The germline V gene has CDR1 MNHEY and CDR2 SVGAGI. The CDR3 consists of 15 residues. V lost 0 bases, J lost 4 bases, and 12 bases lay in between. CDR3 sequence (DNA): TGTGCCAGCAGTTACTCGCGGGGATCAGGCTATGGCTACACCTTC. Translating it yields CASSYSRGSGYGYTF.

This clone has just a few counts. At one end the junction does not follow the germline gene, possibly because of a read error. The J gene is TRBJ2-7, the V gene TRBV10-3; D is perhaps TRBD1 (6 bases). This CDR3 is 12 amino acids long. Germline values: CDR1 ENHRY, CDR2 SYGVKD. This CDR3 is CAISEPGTTGSF. The CDR3 bases are TGTGCCATCAGTGAGCCCGGGACAACGGGGAGTTTC.

This clone has only a few counts. The chain carries TRBV6-2 or TRBV6-3 and TRBJ1-5, with a weak D call TRBD1 (5 bases). V was clipped by 4 bases and J by 1 base, with 11 bases between them. The CDR3 is 15 amino acids. CDR1 MNHEY and CDR2 SVGEGT come from the germline V gene. CDR3 nucleotide sequence: TGTGCCAGCAGTTTCGGGGGGTCGAGCAATCAGCCCCAGCATTTT. This translates into CASSFGGSSNQPQHF.

V is TRBV21-1 and J is TRBJ1-6. TRBV21-1 represents a pseudogene. This CDR3 has 16 amino acids. The CDR3 region has the DNA TGTGCCAGCAGCGGAACCTTGCAGGGAGGAGTTTCACCCCTCCACTTT. It is translated as CASSGTLQGGVSPLHF.

This clone occurred once. The rearrangement joins TRBV27 to TRBJ1-3, with TRBD1 matching over 10 bases. J was trimmed by 2 bases and V by 5 bases; bases with no gene match: 9. The CDR3 sequence is 17 residues long. The germline V gene encodes CDR1 MNHEY and CDR2 SMNVEV (reference sequence). CDR3 nucleotides: TGTGCCAGCAGTATCCGGGGACAGGGGTTCCCTGGAAACACCATATATTTT. This sequence encodes CASSIRGQGFPGNTIYF.

The chain employs TRBV5-5 and TRBJ2-7; the D gene is possibly TRBD2 (6 bases). Trimming shortened V by 3 bases and J by 2 bases, and 12 bases separated the two germline ends. CDR1 SGHKS and CDR2 YYEKEE come from the germline V gene (reference sequence). The CDR3 sequence is 14 residues long. CDR3 sequence (DNA): TGTGCCAGCAGCTCGGGACTTTTGCCCTACGAGCAGTACTTC. Its translation is CASSSGLLPYEQYF.

The genes are TRBV2 and TRBJ2-5; 7 bases agree with TRBD1. Germline CDR1 and CDR2: SNHLY and FYNNEI. V lost 11 bases and J lost 4; bases outside the gene matches: 13. The length of the CDR3 is 14 residues. CDR3 nucleotide sequence: TGTGCCGAGGGGGCAGGGGACAACGGAGAGACCCAGTACTTC. It is translated as CAEGAGDNGETQYF.

Here the CDR3 reads CASSSTGGSTDTQYF. The CDR3 DNA sequence: TGCGCCAGCAGCTCGACAGGGGGAAGCACAGATACGCAGTATTTT. The chain couples TRBV5-1 to TRBJ2-3, with 9 bases aligning to TRBD1. With 3 bases clipped from V and 0 bases from J, the junction kept 2 bases outside the gene matches. The germline gives CDR1 SGHRS, CDR2 YFSETQ. This CDR3 contains 15 residues.